These 3 T cell receptor beta chains share one sample of origin, sequenced in a study of cytomegalovirus exposure and HLA in healthy donors. A multiplex PCR was run with 60 Vbeta primers and 13 Jbeta primers. TCRdb's table, derived via immunoSEQ multiplex PCR, lists solely in-frame clones and lacks some. This table holds around 200,000 clones, about 85% found once. Sample: PBMCs. These receptors came from a woman in her forties or fifties in good health and CMV-seropositive.

The chain has TRBV7-9 and TRBJ1-4; 9 bases are a match to TRBD1. V lost 5 bases to trimming and J lost 8 bases; unmatched junction nucleotides: 15. Per germline, CDR1 SEHNR and CDR2 FQNEAQ (reference sequence). This CDR3 spans 17 amino acids. The CDR3 coding sequence is TGTGCCAGCAGCCGTGGATCCGGGACAGGGTTTACCGAAAAACTGTTTTTT. It codes for CASSRGSGTGFTEKLFF.

This chain links TRBV7-9 with TRBJ1-2; 8 bases are shared with TRBD1. This CDR3 is 15 amino acids long. Unmatched junction bases numbered 8, after V lost 1 base and J lost 7 bases. The germline gives CDR1 SEHNR, CDR2 FQNEAQ (reference sequence). The CDR3 is CASSLGPGGLFGYTF. CDR3 nucleotides: TGTGCCAGCAGCTTAGGCCCAGGGGGCCTCTTTGGCTACACCTTC.

This clone is a singleton in its sample. The chain links TRBV20-1 to TRBJ1-1; D is ambiguous. Germline V gene data show CDR1 as DFQATT and CDR2 as SNEGSKA (reference sequence). V dropped 6 bases and J dropped 9 bases, with 14 bases sitting between them. The CDR3 totals 11 residues. The CDR3: CSATYYSKAFF. In DNA form, the CDR3 reads TGCAGTGCCACCTATTATTCGAAAGCTTTCTTT.